This T cell receptor (beta chain) was obtained from a study of blood T cells in healthy people across ages. Broader study findings: Long-lived donors exceeded aged donors in naive CD4+ cells and diversity.

Together with a sample-barcoded 5' primer, a J-beta primer mix was included in a second PCR lasting roughly 6 to 12 cycles. Unique molecular identifiers of 12 random nucleotides labeled each cDNA. TCRdb independently ran MiXCR on the 5' RACE reads; one entry per CDR3 protein. Of hundreds of thousands of distinct CDR3 sequences in the sample, 20% to 25% are singletons; the top ten hold more than 7.5%. V dropped 6 bases and J dropped 7 bases, with 13 bases sitting between them. The CDR3 contains 13 residues. Notes on this clonotype: Its antigen is unknown.

These data also featured in a second study, about T cells of mothers and their children.

The gene calls are TRBV12-3 or TRBV12-4 and TRBJ1-5, with D unresolved. The sequence came from a boy aged 5-17 years in good health. The material sequenced was blood. The CDR3 bases are TGTGCCAGCAGCAGCCGAGAAGGGCAGCCCCAGCATTTT. Residues: CASSSREGQPQHF.